Below are 12 T cell receptor beta chains sequenced from a single sample in a study of T cell responses to AZD1222 COVID-19 vaccine. Only in-frame clones appear in the TCRdb table, and some are missing; sequencing was by immunoSEQ multiplex PCR. The sample contains 90,000 to 150,000 clones, 92% of which appear only once. This specimen was peripheral blood, taken 28 days after the second AZD1222 dose. These receptors were collected from an adult who received the AZD1222 COVID-19 vaccine.

V gene TRBV6-5 combines with J gene TRBJ2-3; no definite D call. This CDR3 comprises 16 residues. CDR1 and CDR2 from the germline V gene are MNHEY and SVGAGI. Trimming cost V 4 bases and J 0 bases, with 14 bases left between them. This CDR3 reads CASSWASATSTDTQYF. The CDR3 nucleotides are TGTGCCAGCAGTTGGGCCAGCGCAACTAGCACAGATACGCAGTATTTT.

The chain is built from TRBV28 and TRBJ2-7; D might be TRBD2 (6 bases). Trimming took off 8 bases at V and 1 base at J, with 12 bases between the two ends. This CDR3 comprises 13 residues. CDR1 and CDR2 from the germline V gene are MDHEN and SYDVKM. CDR3 bases: TGTGCCAGCCACCCGGGGGAATCCTACGAGCAGTACTTC. It yields the protein CASHPGESYEQYF.

This rearrangement joins TRBV6-5 to TRBJ2-1; perhaps TRBD2 as D (5 bases). Trimming cost V 0 bases and J 5 bases, with 11 bases left between them. CDR1 is MNHEY, CDR2 SVGAGI, per germline. CDR3 size: 15 residues. DNA of the CDR3: TGTGCCAGCAGTTACTCGAGCGGAACAGACAATGAGCAGTTCTTC. Translation gives CASSYSSGTDNEQFF.

This chain links TRBV6-6 with TRBJ1-1; no reliable D call. CDR1 and CDR2 (germline): MNHNY, SVGAGI (reference sequence). The CDR3 is made up of 14 amino acids. Trimming pared 2 bases from V and 0 bases from J, leaving 7 bases between. The DNA of the CDR3 is TGTGCCAGCAGTTACCCCGAATTGAACACTGAAGCTTTCTTT. This gives the protein CASSYPELNTEAFF.

J is TRBJ2-7 and V is TRBV19, with 8 bases that match TRBD1. CDR1 LNHDA and CDR2 SQIVND come from the germline V gene (reference sequence). Trimming took 2 bases from V and 7 from J; bases not matched to a gene: 13. CDR3 size: 16 residues. CDR3 region: CASSIRGMGQVQEQYF. For the CDR3, the DNA is TGTGCCAGTAGTATAAGGGGGATGGGACAGGTCCAGGAGCAGTACTTC.

This clone was seen a single time. This sequence joins TRBV2 and TRBJ1-2; D gene uncertain. Germline V gene sequence: CDR1 SNHLY, CDR2 FYNNEI. This CDR3 is built from 15 residues. Trimming took off 3 bases at V and 6 bases at J, with 17 bases between the two ends. The DNA of the CDR3 is TGTGCCAGCAGTGATAGTCAAGTAAGGAAACATGGCTACACCTTC. This codes for CASSDSQVRKHGYTF.

DNA of the CDR3: TGCGCCAGCAGCCAAGCCCTCGTGGGACAGGGGGCAGGAGAGACCCAGTACTTC. It encodes CASSQALVGQGAGETQYF. This chain uses TRBV4-1 with TRBJ2-5; 12 bases map to TRBD1. The germline V gene encodes CDR1 MGHRA and CDR2 YSYEKL. The V segment lost 1 base and the J segment 4 bases; nucleotides outside the gene matches: 10. The CDR3 contains 18 residues.

This rearrangement joins TRBV28 to TRBJ2-5, with D possibly being TRBD2 (7 bases). In germline, CDR1 is MDHEN, CDR2 SYDVKM. The CDR3 spans 16 residues. V lost 3 bases to trimming and J lost 5 bases, with 19 bases between them. The CDR3 nucleotides are TGTGCCAGCAGTTTTGGCGGGGGCGGGGTTCGCGAGACCCAGTACTTC. This codes for CASSFGGGGVRETQYF.

V gene TRBV3-1 (or the pseudogene TRBV3-2) combines with J gene TRBJ1-4; D gene unclear. The CDR3 totals 15 residues. The germline V and J ends were trimmed by 4 bases and 4 bases, with 13 bases remaining between them. The germline gives CDR1 LGHDT, CDR2 YNNKEL (reference sequence). The CDR3 DNA reads as TGTGCCAGCAGCCTCAGGACGGCGCGTAATGAAAAACTGTTTTTT. Its translation is CASSLRTARNEKLFF.

This sequence joins TRBV2 and TRBJ1-5; the D is unclear. The V and J ends lost 6 bases and 5 bases respectively, with 11 bases between them. Germline V gene lookup returns CDR1 SNHLY and CDR2 FYNNEI. This CDR3 has 13 amino acids. CDR3 bases: TGTGCCAGCAGAACGGGTCTCTATCAGCCCCAGCATTTT. Its translation: CASRTGLYQPQHF.

V usage is TRBV5-4 and J usage is TRBJ2-7, with no clear D. CDR1 and CDR2 from the germline V gene are SGHNT and YYREEE (reference sequence). The CDR3 runs 13 residues. Deletions cut 0 bases from V and 2 bases from J, with 6 bases between. CDR3 in DNA: TGTGCCAGCAGCTTGGAAATCACCTACGAGCAGTACTTC. Translating gives CASSLEITYEQYF.

The rearrangement joins TRBV28 to TRBJ1-2; D call uncertain. The germline CDR1 and CDR2 sequences are MDHEN and SYDVKM. The CDR3 extends over 13 amino acids. V lost 5 bases to trimming and J lost 8 bases, with 15 bases between them. CDR3 nucleotide sequence: TGTGCCAGCAGTCCCCCGGGCCTGTGGGGCTACACCTTC. Residues: CASSPPGLWGYTF.